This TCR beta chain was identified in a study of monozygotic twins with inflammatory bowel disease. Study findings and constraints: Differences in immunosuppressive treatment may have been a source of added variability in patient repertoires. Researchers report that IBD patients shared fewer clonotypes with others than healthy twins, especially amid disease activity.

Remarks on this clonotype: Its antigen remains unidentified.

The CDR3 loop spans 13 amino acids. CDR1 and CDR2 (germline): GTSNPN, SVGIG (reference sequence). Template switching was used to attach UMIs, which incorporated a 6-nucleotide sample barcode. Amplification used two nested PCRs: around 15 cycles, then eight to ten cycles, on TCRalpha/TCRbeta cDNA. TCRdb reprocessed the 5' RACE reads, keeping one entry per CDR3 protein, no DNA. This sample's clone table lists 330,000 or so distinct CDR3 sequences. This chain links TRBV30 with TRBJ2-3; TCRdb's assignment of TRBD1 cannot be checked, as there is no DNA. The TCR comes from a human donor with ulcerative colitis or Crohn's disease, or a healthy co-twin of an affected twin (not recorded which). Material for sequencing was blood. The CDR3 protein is CACSGALADTQYF.